The rows below give T cell receptor beta chains drawn from one sample of a study of control samples from healthy donors and cancer patients. Data came from immunoSEQ multiplex PCR; TCRdb stores just in-frame clones and leaves some out. Of 120,000 or so clones in the sample, 88% are singletons; the top ten hold 3.5% to 4.5%. Sequencing was performed on PBMCs. The receptors originated from a woman aged 60 to 75 with lung cancer. Both conserved end residues are part of each CDR3. A D gene is named only where the DNA matches it firmly. Clone size is not always given. Where it is, it says once, few, many or a class for expanded clones.

>-|TRBJ2-5|TRBV11-2|TRBD2
CASSRGLAGFQETQYF
TGTGCCAGCAGCCGCGGACTAGCGGGATTTCAAGAGACCCAGTACTTC
>-|TRBJ2-7|TRBV2|-
CASSALWSSYEQYF
TGTGCCAGCAGTGCACTATGGAGTTCCTACGAGCAGTACTTC
>-|TRBJ1-3|TRBV7-9|TRBD1
CASSSQGALGNTIYF
TGTGCCAGCAGCTCACAGGGGGCGCTTGGAAACACCATATATTTT
>-|TRBJ2-2|TRBV19|TRBD1
CASTETGESTGELFF
TGTGCCAGTACCGAAACAGGGGAGAGCACCGGGGAGCTGTTTTTT
>-|TRBJ1-3|TRBV12-5|-
CASGLAPYRENTIYF
TGTGCTAGTGGTTTGGCACCTTACAGGGAAAACACCATATATTTT
>-|TRBJ2-3|TRBV5-1|-
CASSLAGGQSSTDTQYF
TGCGCCAGCAGCTTGGCAGGTGGGCAGTCTAGCACAGATACGCAGTATTTT
>-|TRBJ1-1|TRBV18|-
CASSRGQISSTEAFF
TGTGCCAGCTCCCGTGGACAAATTTCGTCGACTGAAGCTTTCTTT
>-|TRBJ2-1|TRBV3-1/TRBV3-2|TRBD2
CASSQAPLIAGGLNEQFF
TGTGCCAGCAGCCAAGCCCCCTTAATAGCGGGGGGCCTGAATGAGCAGTTCTTC
>once|TRBJ2-1|TRBV15|TRBD1
CATSIGQGLYNEQFF
TGTGCCACCAGCATAGGACAGGGCCTCTACAATGAGCAGTTCTTC
>-|TRBJ1-4|TRBV5-1|-
CASSLGQNEKLFF
TGCGCCAGCAGCTTGGGCCAAAATGAAAAACTGTTTTTT
>once|TRBJ2-1|TRBV19|-
CASSIGGWSYNEQFF
TGTGCCAGTAGTATAGGGGGGTGGTCCTACAATGAGCAGTTCTTC
>-|TRBJ1-1|TRBV3-1/TRBV3-2|-
CASSSSYGAFF
TGTGCCAGCAGCTCCAGCTACGGAGCTTTCTTT
>few|TRBJ1-3|TRBV7-2|-
CASSLQGYSGNTIYF
TGTGCCAGCAGCTTACAGGGGTACTCTGGAAACACCATATATTTT
>once|TRBJ1-5|TRBV2|-
CASLGGASNQPQHF
TGTGCCAGCCTGGGAGGGGCTAGCAATCAGCCCCAGCATTTT
>-|TRBJ2-1|TRBV4-1|TRBD2
CASSQEAGYYNEQFF
TGCGCCAGCAGCCAGGAAGCGGGATACTACAATGAGCAGTTCTTC
>once|TRBJ1-2|TRBV12-3/TRBV12-4|-
CAATQTLNYGYTF
TGTGCCGCGACCCAGACCCTGAACTATGGCTACACCTTC
>-|TRBJ2-5|TRBV7-2|-
CASSLPGLETQYF
TGTGCCAGCAGCTTACCAGGACTAGAGACCCAGTACTTC
>-|TRBJ1-6|TRBV30|-
CAWSLAGGRNSPLHF
TGTGCCTGGAGTCTGGCGGGGGGCAGGAATTCACCCCTCCACTTT
>-|TRBJ2-3|TRBV5-6|-
CASSLKPTASTDTQYF
TGTGCCAGCAGCCTTAAACCTACGGCTAGCACAGATACGCAGTATTTT
>-|TRBJ2-3|TRBV29-1|-
CSVVTDTQYF
TGCAGCGTCGTCACAGATACGCAGTATTTT
>once|TRBJ1-2|TRBV5-1|TRBD1
CASSLGQDYGYTF
TGCGCCAGCAGCTTAGGACAGGACTATGGCTACACCTTC
>-|TRBJ2-7|TRBV5-1|-
CASSPTDMQSYEQYF
TGCGCCAGCAGCCCGACAGATATGCAGTCCTACGAGCAGTACTTC
>-|TRBJ1-5|TRBV4-1|-
CASSQGADSNQPQHF
TGCGCCAGCTCTCAAGGGGCAGATAGCAATCAGCCCCAGCATTTT
>-|TRBJ1-2|TRBV6-1|-
CASSEFSSYGYTF
TGTGCCAGCAGTGAATTTTCGAGCTATGGCTACACCTTC
>-|TRBJ2-2|TRBV27|TRBD2
CASRRGDYTGELFF
TGTGCCAGCAGGCGGGGGGATTACACCGGGGAGCTGTTTTTT
>-|TRBJ2-5|TRBV2|TRBD2
CASSERGSGSAQYF
TGTGCCAGCAGTGAGAGGGGTAGCGGGTCGGCCCAGTACTTC
>-|TRBJ1-3|TRBV7-2|-
CASSTRTGSGNTIYF
TGTGCCAGCAGCACAAGGACGGGCTCTGGAAACACCATATATTTT
>-|TRBJ1-1|TRBV29-1|-
CSVEGIDGAIAEAFF
TGCAGCGTTGAAGGCATAGACGGGGCGATAGCTGAAGCTTTCTTT
>-|TRBJ1-2|TRBV19|-
CASKLSGVNYGYTF
TGTGCCAGTAAGCTCTCCGGGGTAAACTATGGCTACACCTTC
>-|TRBJ1-1|TRBV29-1|TRBD1
CSVPKGKFRTGGKSATEAFF
TGCAGCGTCCCCAAGGGAAAATTTAGGACAGGGGGTAAGTCGGCCACTGAAGCTTTCTTT
>once|TRBJ1-2|TRBV7-9|-
CASSIGRMFGGYTF
TGTGCCAGCAGCATAGGCCGCATGTTCGGAGGCTACACCTTC
>-|TRBJ1-2|TRBV19|-
CASSNDRPSPSPSF
TGTGCCAGTAGCAACGACAGGCCGTCGCCTTCTCCCTCCTTC
>-|TRBJ1-5|TRBV29-1|-
CSVGPGANQPQHF
TGCAGCGTTGGCCCGGGGGCAAATCAGCCCCAGCATTTT
>-|TRBJ1-1|TRBV4-1|-
CASSQEYMVNTEAFF
TGCGCCAGCAGCCAAGAATACATGGTGAACACTGAAGCTTTCTTT
>-|TRBJ2-1|TRBV5-6|-
CASSLRPVGEQFF
TGTGCCAGCAGCTTGAGACCAGTCGGTGAGCAGTTCTTC
>once|TRBJ1-4|TRBV18|TRBD1
CASSQSEVSGGEKLFF
TGTGCCAGCTCACAGAGTGAGGTGTCAGGGGGTGAAAAACTGTTTTTT
>-|TRBJ2-2|TRBV9|-
CASKPGQGTGELFF
TGTGCCAGTAAACCCGGGCAGGGCACCGGGGAGCTGTTTTTT
>-|TRBJ1-2|TRBV5-1|TRBD1
CASSNGTGWTRGGYTF
TGCGCCAGCAGCAATGGGACAGGGTGGACCAGGGGAGGCTACACCTTC
>-|TRBJ2-1|TRBV7-3|TRBD1
CASSPGQGISNEQFF
TGTGCCAGCAGCCCGGGACAGGGTATCTCCAATGAGCAGTTCTTC
>-|TRBJ2-3|TRBV6-2/TRBV6-3|TRBD2
CASSYSMPRTRQYF
TGTGCCAGCAGTTACTCGATGCCGCGGACTAGACAGTATTTT
>few|TRBJ2-3|TRBV2|TRBD2
CASRRAPWEGDTQYF
TGTGCCAGCAGGCGGGCTCCATGGGAGGGGGATACGCAGTATTTT
>-|TRBJ2-2|TRBV19|TRBD1
CASSIRGRDTGELFF
TGTGCCAGTAGTATAAGGGGGCGCGACACCGGGGAGCTGTTTTTT
>-|TRBJ2-3|TRBV9|-
CASSAESTDTQYF
TGTGCCAGCAGCGCCGAAAGCACAGATACGCAGTATTTT
>-|TRBJ1-4|TRBV7-9|TRBD1
CASSSGQGMAGYEKLFF
TGTGCCAGCAGCTCTGGACAGGGAATGGCGGGATATGAAAAACTGTTTTTT
>many|TRBJ1-1|TRBV7-9|-
CASSLVAGRGNTEAFF
TGTGCCAGCAGCTTAGTCGCAGGGAGAGGGAACACTGAAGCTTTCTTT
>-|TRBJ1-1|TRBV12-3/TRBV12-4|-
CASTISGEAFF
TGTGCCAGCACAATCTCGGGTGAAGCTTTCTTT
>-|TRBJ2-1|TRBV7-2|-
CASSLDSATAYNEQFF
TGTGCCAGCAGCCTCGACAGTGCGACGGCCTACAATGAGCAGTTCTTC
>-|TRBJ1-2|TRBV5-4|-
CASSLTANYGYTF
TGTGCCAGCAGCTTGACAGCTAACTATGGCTACACCTTC
>-|TRBJ1-4|TRBV5-1|TRBD1
CASTGQWGDEKLFF
TGCGCCAGCACGGGACAGTGGGGGGATGAAAAACTGTTTTTT
>-|TRBJ2-5|TRBV13|-
CASSLVLGEETQYF
TGTGCCAGCAGCTTAGTACTCGGTGAAGAGACCCAGTACTTC
>-|TRBJ2-3|TRBV5-4|TRBD2
CASSRTSGSTDTQYF
TGTGCCAGCAGCCGAACTAGCGGCAGCACAGATACGCAGTATTTT
>once|TRBJ2-7|TRBV6-1|-
CASSEGGLGVYEQYF
TGTGCCAGCAGTGAAGGGGGACTGGGAGTATACGAGCAGTACTTC
>-|TRBJ1-2|TRBV5-1|-
CASRTGPYGYTF
TGCGCCAGCAGGACAGGCCCTTATGGCTACACCTTC
>-|TRBJ1-3|TRBV9|-
CASSVGGVGNTIYF
TGTGCCAGCAGCGTAGGGGGGGTTGGAAACACCATATATTTT